One T cell receptor (beta chain) is described in this entry. Its target is unknown. 5'RACE template switching added a universal primer site and UMIs to TCR cDNA. TCRdb processed the 5' RACE reads anew with MiXCR; each CDR3 protein has one entry. The sample includes approximately 550,000 distinct CDR3 sequences, roughly 19% of them seen just once. These data belong to a study of T cells after yellow fever vaccination. V shed 4 bases, J shed 5 bases, and the junction held 3 bases outside the gene matches. The CDR3 runs 16 residues. Germline V gives CDR1 KGHDR, CDR2 SFDVKD. Study findings and constraints: On re-exposure, the response was weaker but peaked faster, at day 5 versus 15. Overall, a small share of clonotypes was seen in both CD4 and CD8 compartments.

The chain carries TRBV24-1 and TRBJ2-1; 14 bases agree with TRBD2. This sequence originates from a man aged 25 to 45 who received the YFV17D yellow fever vaccine. The source material was PBMCs, sampled 15 days after the yellow fever booster vaccination. CDR3 DNA: TGTGCCACCAGTGACGCGGGACTAGCGGGGGACAATGAGCAGTTCTTC. Amino acids: CATSDAGLAGDNEQFF.